Listed below are T cell receptor beta chains from one sample, sequenced in a study of shared clonotypes between healthy human individuals. Sequencing used immunoSEQ multiplex PCR; TCRdb keeps in-frame clones, though not all of them. The top ten hold roughly 1% of the sample, which has some 2 million clones, roughly 95% seen once. Sequenced input: naive CD8+ T cells sorted from blood. These TCRs come from a man in his late teens or twenties in good health. The conserved cysteine and the conserved F or W are not part of the CDR3 here.

12	TRBV9	TRBJ1-2	ASSVEDRIYGYT
17	TRBV5-1	TRBJ1-6	ASSLTRQGQGAYNSPLH
14	TRBV15	TRBJ2-1	ATSRAETGADNEQF
14	TRBV2	TRBJ2-1	ASSEVLGELYNEQF
13	TRBV10-1	TRBJ1-1	ASSESGQGNTEAF
15	TRBV27	TRBJ2-7	ASSPIFGEVRAHEQY
12	TRBV27	TRBJ2-5	ASSFGAGAETQY
13	TRBV19	TRBJ2-7	ASSFSGTSAAEQY
15	TRBV7-8	TRBJ2-7	ASSPWTSGGANYEQY
10	TRBV27	TRBJ1-6	ASSRYNSPLH
11	TRBV28	TRBJ2-5	ASSLGGWETQY
13	TRBV7-3	TRBJ2-1	ASSRLAGGVNEQF
15	TRBV30	TRBJ2-3	AWRSRDYSGPTDTQY